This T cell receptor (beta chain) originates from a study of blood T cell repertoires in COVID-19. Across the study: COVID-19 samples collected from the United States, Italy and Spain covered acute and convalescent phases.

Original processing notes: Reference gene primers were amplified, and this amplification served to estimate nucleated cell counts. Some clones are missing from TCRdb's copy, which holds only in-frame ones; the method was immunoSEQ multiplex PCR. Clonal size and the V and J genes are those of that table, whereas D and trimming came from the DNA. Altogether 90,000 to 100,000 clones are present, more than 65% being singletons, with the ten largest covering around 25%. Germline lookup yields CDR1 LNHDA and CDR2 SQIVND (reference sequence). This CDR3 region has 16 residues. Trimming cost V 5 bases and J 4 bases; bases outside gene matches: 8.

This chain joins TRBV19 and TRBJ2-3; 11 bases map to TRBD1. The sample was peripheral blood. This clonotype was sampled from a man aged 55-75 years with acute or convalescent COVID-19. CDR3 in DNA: TGTGCCAGTAGTGTAACCGGGACAGGGGGGGCAGATACGCAGTATTTT. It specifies CASSVTGTGGADTQYF.